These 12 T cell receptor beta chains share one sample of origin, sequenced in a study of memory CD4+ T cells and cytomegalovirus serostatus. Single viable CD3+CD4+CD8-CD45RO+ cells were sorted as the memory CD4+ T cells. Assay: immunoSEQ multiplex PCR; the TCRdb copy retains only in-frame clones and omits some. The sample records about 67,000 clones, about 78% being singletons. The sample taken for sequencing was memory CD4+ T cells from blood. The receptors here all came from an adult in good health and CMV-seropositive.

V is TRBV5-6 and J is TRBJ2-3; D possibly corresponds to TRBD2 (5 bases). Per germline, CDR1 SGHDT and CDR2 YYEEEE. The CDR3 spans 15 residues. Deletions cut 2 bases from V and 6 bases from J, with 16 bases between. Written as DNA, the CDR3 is TGTGCCAGCAGCTTCTCGTCTAGCTTTCGGGATACGCAGTATTTT. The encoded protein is CASSFSSSFRDTQYF.

In DNA form, the CDR3 reads TGTGCCAGCAGTCCTACGGTCCCGAGGCTCTATGGCTACACCTTC. It codes for CASSPTVPRLYGYTF. The J gene is TRBJ1-2, the V gene TRBV7-8; D is unresolved. Deletions cut 6 bases from V and 4 bases from J, with 18 bases between. Germline CDR1 is SGHVS and CDR2 is FQNEAQ. The CDR3 length is 15 residues.

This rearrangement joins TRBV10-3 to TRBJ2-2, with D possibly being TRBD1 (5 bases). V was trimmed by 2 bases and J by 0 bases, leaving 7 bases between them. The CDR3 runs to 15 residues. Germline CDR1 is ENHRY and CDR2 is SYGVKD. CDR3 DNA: TGTGCCATCAGTGAGGGGGCCTCGAACACCGGGGAGCTGTTTTTT. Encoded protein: CAISEGASNTGELFF.

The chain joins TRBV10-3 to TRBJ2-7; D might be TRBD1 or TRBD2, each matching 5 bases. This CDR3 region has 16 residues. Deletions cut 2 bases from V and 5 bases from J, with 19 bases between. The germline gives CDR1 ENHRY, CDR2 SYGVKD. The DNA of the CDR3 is TGTGCCATCAGTGAGGGACGCCTCTTCCGGGGCGACGAGCAGTACTTC. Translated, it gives CAISEGRLFRGDEQYF.

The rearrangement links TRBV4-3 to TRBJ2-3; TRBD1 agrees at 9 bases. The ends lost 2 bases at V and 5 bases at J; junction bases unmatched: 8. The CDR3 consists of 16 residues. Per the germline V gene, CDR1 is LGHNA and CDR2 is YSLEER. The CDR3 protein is CASSQNTGGIRDTQYF. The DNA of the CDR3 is TGCGCCAGCAGCCAAAATACAGGGGGCATCAGAGATACGCAGTATTTT.

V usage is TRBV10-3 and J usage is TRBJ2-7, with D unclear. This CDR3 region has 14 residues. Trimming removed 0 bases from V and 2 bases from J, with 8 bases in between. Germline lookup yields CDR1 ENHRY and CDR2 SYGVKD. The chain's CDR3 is CAISESGNPYEQYF. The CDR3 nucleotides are TGTGCCATCAGTGAGTCAGGGAACCCCTACGAGCAGTACTTC.

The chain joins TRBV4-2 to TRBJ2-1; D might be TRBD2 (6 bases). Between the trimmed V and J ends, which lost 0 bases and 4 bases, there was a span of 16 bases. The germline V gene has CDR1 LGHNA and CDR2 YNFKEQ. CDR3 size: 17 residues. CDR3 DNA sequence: TGTGCCAGCAGCCAAGAACTCCTACTAGCAGATTACAATGAGCAGTTCTTC. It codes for CASSQELLLADYNEQFF.

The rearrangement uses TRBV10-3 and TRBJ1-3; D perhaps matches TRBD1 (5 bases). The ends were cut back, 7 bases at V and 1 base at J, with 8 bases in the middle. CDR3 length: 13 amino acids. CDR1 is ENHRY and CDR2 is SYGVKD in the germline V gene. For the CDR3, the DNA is TGTGCCATCAATGGGGGTTCTGGAAACACCATATATTTT. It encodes CAINGGSGNTIYF.

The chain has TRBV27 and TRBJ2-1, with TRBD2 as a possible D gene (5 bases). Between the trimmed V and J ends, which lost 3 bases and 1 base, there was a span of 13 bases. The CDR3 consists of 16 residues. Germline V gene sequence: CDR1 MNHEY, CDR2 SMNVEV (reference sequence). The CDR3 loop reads CASSFDLGVSYNEQFF. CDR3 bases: TGTGCCAGCAGTTTCGATCTCGGGGTGTCCTACAATGAGCAGTTCTTC.

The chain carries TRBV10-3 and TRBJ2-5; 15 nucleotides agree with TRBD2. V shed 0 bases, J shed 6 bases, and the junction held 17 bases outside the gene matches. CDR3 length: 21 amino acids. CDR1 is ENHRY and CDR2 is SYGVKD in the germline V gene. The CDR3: CAISESTPRTSGGAVGQTQYF. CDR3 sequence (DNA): TGTGCCATCAGTGAGTCGACTCCACGGACTAGCGGGGGGGCCGTTGGTCAGACCCAGTACTTC.

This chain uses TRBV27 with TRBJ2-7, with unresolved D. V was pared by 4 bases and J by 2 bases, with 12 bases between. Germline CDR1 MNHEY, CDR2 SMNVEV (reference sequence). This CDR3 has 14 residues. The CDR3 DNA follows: TGTGCCAGCAGTTCCGCTCCAACCCCCTACGAGCAGTACTTC. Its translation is CASSSAPTPYEQYF.

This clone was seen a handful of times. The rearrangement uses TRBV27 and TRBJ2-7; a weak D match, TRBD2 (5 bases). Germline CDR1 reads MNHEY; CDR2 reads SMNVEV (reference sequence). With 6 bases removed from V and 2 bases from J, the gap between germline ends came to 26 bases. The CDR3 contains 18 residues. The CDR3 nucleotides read TGTGCCAGCAGCCTATATCCCAGCGGAGGATTGGGGACCTACGAGCAGTACTTC. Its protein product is CASSLYPSGGLGTYEQYF.